These 26 T cell receptor beta chains originate from one sample sequenced in a study of Graves' ophthalmopathy and Graves' hyperthyroidism. Beta-chain TCR CDR3 regions were amplified from RNA transcripts. First-round RT-PCR used HTBI primers; second-round multiplex PCR followed. TCRdb used MiXCR to reprocess the multiplex PCR reads, holding one entry per CDR3 protein. The table has hundreds of thousands of distinct CDR3 sequences, roughly two fifths seen once. The material sequenced was peripheral blood. The receptors were gathered from an adult man with Graves' ophthalmopathy.

This chain links TRBV14 with TRBJ1-2; no definite D call. The CDR3 has 12 residues. The V end was cut by 8 bases, the J end by 4 bases, with 11 bases between. CDR1 is SGHDN and CDR2 is FVKESK in the germline V gene. The CDR3 nucleotides read TGTGCCAGCGCGGGAGTCGCCTATGGCTACACCTTC. Translating gives CASAGVAYGYTF. Based on the CDR3 plus reference TRBV14 and TRBJ1-2, the full variable domain is EAGVTQFPSHSVIEKGQTVTLRCDPISGHDNLYWYRRVMGKEIKFLLHFVKESKQDESGMPNNRFLAERTGGTYSTLKVQPAELEDSGVYFCASAGVAYGYTFGSGTRLTVV.

In regard to this clonotype: A much bigger clone sits one base away, suggesting this may be a read error. The J gene is TRBJ1-1, the V gene TRBV10-3, with TRBD1 matching over 8 bases. The length of the CDR3 is 15 residues. J gave up 4 bases and V 6 bases, and 10 bases lay outside the gene matches. The germline gives CDR1 ENHRY, CDR2 SYGVKD. Written as DNA, the CDR3 is TGTGCCATCAGCGCCGGGACAGGCGAAAGCACTGAAGCTTTCTTT. Residues: CAISAGTGESTEAFF.

Worth noting for this clonotype: A junction end diverges from the germline sequence, so it may reflect a read error. J is TRBJ1-1 and V is TRBV10-3, with 9 bases fitting TRBD1. CDR3 length equals 14 residues. CDR1 and CDR2 from the germline V gene are ENHRY and SYGVKD. The CDR3 DNA reads as TGTGCCAGCAGTGGTGACAGGGGGGCATTTGGAGCTTTCTTT. Amino acid sequence: CASSGDRGAFGAFF.

This clonotype was detected only a few times. This chain joins TRBV11-2 and TRBJ1-2; D may be TRBD1 (5 bases). Trimming stripped 1 base from V and 3 bases from J, with 15 bases between. The V gene's germline CDR1 is SGHAT and CDR2 FQNNGV. The CDR3 extends over 16 amino acids. CDR3 residues: CASSLGSTGADYGYTF. DNA for the CDR3: TGTGCCAGCAGCTTAGGATCTACTGGGGCTGACTATGGCTACACCTTC. The variable domain in full, completed from reference TRBV11-2 and TRBJ1-2, reads EAGVAQSPRYKIIEKRQSVAFWCNPISGHATLYWYQQILGQGPKLLIQFQNNGVVDDSQLPKDRFSAERLKGVDSTLKIQPAKLEDSAVYLCASSLGSTGADYGYTFGSGTRLTVV.

This clonotype has a count of ten or more. The gene calls are TRBV19 and TRBJ1-5, with a weak D call TRBD1 (5 bases). This CDR3 is 15 amino acids long. Germline V CDR1 and CDR2: LNHDA, SQIVND (reference sequence). The germline V and J ends were trimmed by 3 bases and 0 bases, with 9 bases remaining between them. In DNA form, the CDR3 reads TGTGCCAGTAGTATGGTAGGGGATAGCAATCAGCCCCAGCATTTT. Its translation is CASSMVGDSNQPQHF. The variable domain in full, completed from reference TRBV19 and TRBJ1-5, reads DGGITQSPKYLFRKEGQNVTLSCEQNLNHDAMYWYRQDPGQGLRLIYYSQIVNDFQKGDIAEGYSVSREKKESFPLTVTSAQKNPTAFYLCASSMVGDSNQPQHFGDGTRLSIL.

The chain carries TRBV25-1 and TRBJ1-1; D unresolved. Germline V gene sequence: CDR1 MGHDK, CDR2 SYGVNS. The CDR3 has 15 amino acids. The germline V and J ends were trimmed by 4 bases and 1 base, with 13 bases remaining between them. In nucleotides, the CDR3 is TGTGCCAGCAGTGCTAGAGACCAGCAGAACACTGAAGCTTTCTTT. This encodes CASSARDQQNTEAFF.

The rearrangement uses TRBV10-3 and TRBJ2-7; possible D gene TRBD2, 6 bases. Trimming took 3 bases from V and 3 from J, leaving 9 bases between them. The germline gives CDR1 ENHRY, CDR2 SYGVKD. CDR3 length equals 13 residues. The CDR3 spells CAISEVTSYEQYF. As DNA, the CDR3 is TGTGCCATCAGTGAAGTGACTAGCTACGAGCAGTACTTC.

Of note for this clonotype: One base away lies a much larger clone, so this may be a sequencing read error. The chain recombines TRBV10-3 with TRBJ2-7; the D gene is possibly TRBD2 (6 bases). The germline gives CDR1 ENHRY, CDR2 SYGVKD. This CDR3 is built from 11 residues. V was pared by 10 bases and J by 3 bases, with 10 bases between. This chain's CDR3 is CASREVYEQYF. CDR3 bases: TGTGCCAGCAGGGAGGTCTACGAGCAGTACTTC.

Of note for this clonotype: A junction boundary mismatches the germline segment, possibly from a read error. The V and J genes are TRBV9 and TRBJ1-1, with a possible D match to TRBD1 (6 bases). Germline V CDR1 and CDR2: SGDLS, YYNGEE. The CDR3 totals 14 residues. The DNA of the CDR3 is TGTGCCAGCGGCGTCGGGGGCATGAACACTGAAGCTTTCTTT. Protein sequence: CASGVGGMNTEAFF.

This rearrangement joins TRBV25-1 to TRBJ2-7; D may be TRBD2 (9 bases). This CDR3 has 20 residues. Trimming shortened V by 2 bases and J by 6 bases, and 32 bases separated the two germline ends. Germline CDR1 reads MGHDK; CDR2 reads SYGVNS. DNA of the CDR3: TGTGCCAGCAGTGAAGGGCGACAGGGGCTAGCGGGATATAAGGGGTCCGAGCAGTACTTC. Protein: CASSEGRQGLAGYKGSEQYF.

The chain couples TRBV19 to TRBJ1-5, with 9 bases that match TRBD1. The germline CDR1 and CDR2 sequences are LNHDA and SQIVND (reference sequence). J was trimmed by 6 bases and V by 7 bases; bases with no gene match: 4. CDR3 size: 13 residues. CDR3 in amino acids: CASNTGGGQPQHF. The CDR3 nucleotides are TGTGCCAGTAATACAGGGGGCGGTCAGCCCCAGCATTTT.

The chain combines TRBV10-3 with TRBJ2-7, with 8 bases identical to TRBD2. Germline V gene lookup returns CDR1 ENHRY and CDR2 SYGVKD. The CDR3 has 15 amino acids. V shed 6 bases and J 6 bases; nucleotides not matched to a gene: 13. This CDR3 reads CAISIRGGASFEQYF. The CDR3 bases are TGTGCCATCAGCATCCGGGGGGGAGCAAGCTTCGAGCAGTACTTC.

This clonotype was seen a few times. The chain uses TRBV7-2 and TRBJ2-5; D not certain. The V end was cut by 5 bases, the J end by 5 bases, with 27 bases between. The CDR3 covers 18 residues. Germline V gives CDR1 SGHTA, CDR2 FQGNSA. The CDR3 protein is CASSHSRNSLTPRETQYF. The CDR3 DNA is TGTGCCAGCAGCCACTCCCGGAACAGTCTTACTCCACGGGAGACCCAGTACTTC.

The sample holds one count of this clonotype. A junction end diverges from the germline sequence, so it may reflect a read error. V usage is TRBV24-1 and J usage is TRBJ2-3; D perhaps matches TRBD2 (5 bases). CDR3 size: 17 residues. Germline assignment: CDR1 KGHDR and CDR2 SFDVKD. CDR3 bases: TGTGCCAGCAGTGATTTGTCTCCTAGCACAGCCACAGATACGCAGTATTTT. Amino acid sequence: CASSDLSPSTATDTQYF.

This clonotype was counted at least ten times. The chain has TRBV29-1 and TRBJ1-2, with TRBD1 identical over 7 bases. From germline, CDR1 is SQVTM and CDR2 ANQGSEA. The CDR3 is made up of 11 amino acids. V shed 7 bases and J 8 bases; nucleotides not matched to a gene: 7. Written as DNA, the CDR3 is TGCAGCGCCCGACAGGGTGGCGGCTACACCTTC. It is translated as CSARQGGGYTF.

In this sample, this clonotype turned up many times. V usage is TRBV11-2 and J usage is TRBJ1-5; D call uncertain. There are 13 residues in the CDR3. The V and J ends lost 2 bases and 5 bases respectively, with 7 bases between them. Per the germline V gene, CDR1 is SGHAT and CDR2 is FQNNGV. CDR3 coding DNA: TGTGCCAGCAGCTTACGACGAGATCAGCCCCAGCATTTT. Translated: CASSLRRDQPQHF.

The chain joins TRBV9 to TRBJ2-5, with D perhaps matching TRBD1 or TRBD2 (5 bases each). CDR1 and CDR2 from the germline V gene are SGDLS and YYNGEE. V lost 4 bases, J lost 7 bases, and 11 bases lay in between. This CDR3 region has 12 residues. Here the CDR3 reads CASSSGRTTQYF. Here the CDR3 DNA reads TGTGCCAGCAGCTCGGGACGGACGACCCAGTACTTC.

The chain combines TRBV20-1 with TRBJ1-5; 7 bases agree with TRBD1. The V gene's germline CDR1 is DFQATT and CDR2 SNEGSKA (reference sequence). The CDR3 has 14 residues. After removal of 6 bases from V and 3 bases from J, the junction contained 8 bases not matched to a gene. Here the CDR3 reads CSAPGGVYNQPQHF. The CDR3 region has the DNA TGCAGTGCCCCAGGGGGGGTATACAATCAGCCCCAGCATTTT.

This clonotype was observed a handful of times. The CDR3 DNA is TGTGCCAGCAGTTACACATATAGCAATCAGCCCCAGCATTTT. Its protein is CASSYTYSNQPQHF. This chain joins TRBV2 and TRBJ1-5; the D is unclear. Trimming pared 5 bases from V and 0 bases from J, leaving 8 bases between. Germline V CDR1 and CDR2: SNHLY, FYNNEI. This CDR3 spans 14 amino acids.

The chain couples TRBV20-1 to TRBJ1-4, with TRBD1 identical over 7 bases. The length of the CDR3 is 12 residues. In germline, CDR1 is DFQATT, CDR2 SNEGSKA (reference sequence). The V segment lost 6 bases and the J segment 7 bases; nucleotides outside the gene matches: 5. The CDR3 DNA reads as TGCAGTGCCGAATCAGGGGGTGAAAAACTGTTTTTT. The encoded protein is CSAESGGEKLFF.

This clonotype came up a few times. The chain carries TRBV29-1 and TRBJ2-2, with 7 bases matching TRBD1. The CDR3 is 15 amino acids. Unmatched junction bases numbered 10, after V lost 5 bases and J lost 4 bases. Germline CDR1 SQVTM, CDR2 ANQGSEA. In DNA, the CDR3 is TGCAGCGTTATCTCAGGGGGAGTGGTCACCGGGGAGCTGTTTTTT. Residues: CSVISGGVVTGELFF.

This clonotype was seen ten or more times. The V gene is TRBV11-2, the J gene TRBJ1-4; 8 bases map to TRBD1. V lost 3 bases to trimming and J lost 2 bases; unmatched junction nucleotides: 2. Germline values: CDR1 SGHAT, CDR2 FQNNGV. The CDR3 extends over 15 amino acids. CDR3 sequence: CASSFQGATNEKLFF. As DNA, the CDR3 is TGTGCCAGCAGCTTCCAGGGGGCCACTAATGAAAAACTGTTTTTT.

This clonotype appeared a single time. A much larger clone sits a single nucleotide away, making a read error possible. The genes are TRBV7-2 and TRBJ2-7, with TRBD1 identical over 8 bases. This CDR3 has 16 amino acids. Germline V gene lookup returns CDR1 SGHTA and CDR2 FQGNSA. After removal of 1 base from V and 4 bases from J, the junction contained 9 bases not matched to a gene. CDR3 amino acids: CASSLGSTGTGYEQYV. In DNA form, the CDR3 reads TGTGCCAGCAGCTTAGGCTCAACCGGGACAGGATACGAGCAGTACGTC.

This clonotype was counted once. At one boundary the junction diverges from the germline segment, which might be a read error. The chain employs TRBV10-3 and TRBJ1-3, with D hard to call. Germline assignment: CDR1 ENHRY and CDR2 SYGVKD. This CDR3 spans 16 amino acids. CDR3 in DNA: TGTGCCAGCAGTGAGAATACGGGCTACTCTGGAAACACCATATATTTT. Amino acids: CASSENTGYSGNTIYF.

J is TRBJ1-2 and V is TRBV25-1; D unclear. V was shortened by 5 bases and J by 5 bases, with 18 bases between the two germline ends. Germline V gives CDR1 MGHDK, CDR2 SYGVNS. The CDR3 has 15 residues. The CDR3 sequence is CASSLRGGSTYGYTF. DNA for the CDR3: TGTGCCAGCAGTTTAAGAGGTGGAAGTACTTATGGCTACACCTTC.

This clonotype was counted ten times or more. The rearrangement joins TRBV15 to TRBJ2-7; 8 positions match TRBD1. Trimming at V came to 2 bases and at J to 4 bases, leaving 10 bases not matched to a gene. This CDR3 comprises 16 residues. Germline V gene sequence: CDR1 LNHNV, CDR2 YYDKDF (reference sequence). The CDR3 nucleotides read TGTGCCACCAGCAGACCCGGACAGGGAACTCGGTACGAGCAGTACTTC. Translating gives CATSRPGQGTRYEQYF.